This T cell receptor (beta chain) was obtained from a study of shared clonotypes between healthy human individuals. It was across several immunoSEQ plates that each subset's genomic DNA was evenly split. The assay was immunoSEQ multiplex PCR, and TCRdb's table has in-frame clones only and misses some. This table holds roughly 890,000 clones, roughly 92% found once. Positive CCR7 selection of CD45RO-negative cells yielded the naive CD8 cells, and terminally differentiated effector memory CD45RA+ cells were excluded. Germline V gene sequence: CDR1 MNHEY, CDR2 SMNVEV (reference sequence). The CDR3 length is 14 residues. Note on this clone: At one boundary the junction diverges from the germline segment, which might be a read error.

The clonotype comes from a man aged 25 to 40 in good health. The sample was naive CD8+ T cells sorted from blood. V usage is TRBV27 and J usage is TRBJ2-1, with 11 positions matching TRBD2. In nucleotides, the CDR3 is TGTGCCAGCAGTTACCTCGCTAGCGGGAGGTCCCCGGTCTTC. Translated, it gives CASSYLASGRSPVF.